These 30 T cell receptor beta chains were all obtained from the same sample, sequenced in a study of tumour-infiltrating T cells in Burkitt lymphoma. Repertoires were generated with immunoSEQ multiplex PCR, while TCRdb's copy carries only in-frame clones and drops some. This table holds some 13,000 clones, approximately 71% found once. What was sequenced was tumor tissue. The origin of the receptors is a human donor with diffuse large B-cell lymphoma.

This clone was detected only a few times. Here the CDR3 reads CASNSNTGELFF. CDR3 nucleotides: TGTGCCAGCAACAGCAACACCGGGGAGCTGTTTTTT. V and J are TRBV6-5 and TRBJ2-2; D gene unclear. V was clipped by 7 bases and J by 2 bases, with 5 bases between them. This CDR3 is 12 amino acids long. The germline V gene has CDR1 MNHEY and CDR2 SVGAGI.

This chain connects TRBV4-1 to TRBJ1-1; 7 bases are a match to TRBD1. The J segment lost 3 bases and the V segment lost 5 bases, leaving 6 bases of the junction unmatched. The CDR3 is 14 residues long. Germline lookup yields CDR1 MGHRA and CDR2 YSYEKL. DNA for the CDR3: TGCGCCAGCAGCTTTAAGACAGGGTACACTGAAGCTTTCTTT. Its protein product is CASSFKTGYTEAFF.

This clone was found a few times. The V call is TRBV7-2, the J call TRBJ1-5; 8 nucleotides match TRBD1. Trimming cost V 1 base and J 6 bases; bases outside gene matches: 5. Germline V CDR1 and CDR2: SGHTA, FQGNSA. The CDR3 is made up of 15 amino acids. CDR3 sequence (DNA): TGTGCCAGCAGCTTAGGGGGACAGGCGGCTCAGCCCCAGCATTTT. Its protein is CASSLGGQAAQPQHF.

The V and J genes are TRBV6-4 and TRBJ2-5; D gene ambiguous. The CDR3 contains 12 residues. Germline V gene data show CDR1 as MRHNA and CDR2 as SNTAGT. The V end lost 6 bases, the J end lost 3 bases, and 8 bases lay between the germline ends. The CDR3 sequence: CASSPRKETQYF. The DNA for the CDR3 is TGTGCCAGCAGCCCTCGCAAAGAGACCCAGTACTTC.

In this sample, this clone turned up once. The genes are TRBV7-9 and TRBJ2-7, with 7 bases that match TRBD1. The CDR3 runs 15 residues. With V trimmed by 3 bases and J by 2 bases, 7 bases remained unmatched. Germline CDR1 SEHNR, CDR2 FQNEAQ (reference sequence). The CDR3 coding sequence is TGTGCCAGCAGCTTCGACAGGGTCAACCCCTACGAGCAGTACTTC. Protein sequence: CASSFDRVNPYEQYF.

The rearrangement links TRBV6-6 to TRBJ2-7; the D call may be TRBD1 or TRBD2 (5 bases each). The V gene lost 2 bases and the J gene lost 3 bases, with 11 bases spanning the gap. CDR1 and CDR2 from the germline V gene are MNHNY and SVGAGI (reference sequence). The CDR3 consists of 14 residues. The CDR3 sequence is CASSYDTRGYEQYF. CDR3 nucleotide sequence: TGTGCCAGCAGTTACGACACTAGGGGCTACGAGCAGTACTTC.

The chain has TRBV18 and TRBJ2-7, with TRBD1 as a possible D gene (6 bases). CDR3 length: 16 residues. Germline V CDR1 and CDR2: KGHSH, LQKENI. V was trimmed by 0 bases and J by 1 base, leaving 13 bases between them. The CDR3 loop reads CASSPPGVGGSYEQYF. The CDR3 region has the DNA TGTGCCAGCTCACCACCGGGCGTAGGGGGATCCTACGAGCAGTACTTC.

The chain links TRBV6-5 to TRBJ2-3; 9 bases match TRBD2. Germline CDR1 MNHEY, CDR2 SVGAGI. V lost 2 bases, J lost 3 bases, and 0 bases stayed unmatched. The CDR3 runs 14 residues. In DNA, the CDR3 is TGTGCCAGCAGTTACCTAGCGGGGACAGATACGCAGTATTTT. Translated, it gives CASSYLAGTDTQYF.

The chain uses TRBV21-1 and TRBJ2-7; TRBD2, the table's D call, lacks a check against the DNA. TRBV21-1 is an annotated pseudogene. This CDR3 is 13 amino acids long. In DNA, the CDR3 is TGTGCCAGCATGGATATCCCGGACTACGAGCAGTACGTC. Its translation: CASMDIPDYEQYV.

This chain joins TRBV7-2 and TRBJ2-7, with 12 bases identical to TRBD2. Germline V gives CDR1 SGHTA, CDR2 FQGNSA. This CDR3 contains 17 residues. V dropped 5 bases and J dropped 0; count of bases not matched to a gene: 8. CDR3 sequence (DNA): TGTGCCAGCAGCCCGCGGACTAGCGGGGTTAGCTCCTACGAGCAGTACTTC. Its protein is CASSPRTSGVSSYEQYF. The complete variable domain, with remaining parts taken from reference TRBV7-2 and TRBJ2-7, reads GAGVSQSPSNKVTEKGKDVELRCDPISGHTALYWYRQSLGQGLEFLIYFQGNSAPDKSGLPSDRFSAERTGGSVSTLTIQRTQQEDSAVYLCASSPRTSGVSSYEQYFGPGTRLTVT.

The chain is built from TRBV7-8 and TRBJ2-2; 15 nucleotides line up with TRBD2. V lost 5 bases to trimming and J lost 2 bases; unmatched junction nucleotides: 9. Germline lookup yields CDR1 SGHVS and CDR2 FQNEAQ. The CDR3 runs to 19 residues. CDR3 sequence: CASSQKGLAGGINTGELFF. The CDR3, as DNA: TGTGCCAGCAGCCAAAAGGGACTAGCGGGAGGTATAAACACCGGGGAGCTGTTTTTT. Supplemented by reference TRBV7-8 and TRBJ2-2, the full variable domain reads GAGVSQSPRYKVAKRGQDVALRCDPISGHVSLFWYQQALGQGPEFLTYFQNEAQLDKSGLPSDRFFAERPEGSVSTLKIQRTQQEDSAVYLCASSQKGLAGGINTGELFFGEGSRLTVL.

The chain employs TRBV18 and TRBJ1-2; no reliable D call. Trimming stripped 3 bases from V and 12 bases from J, with 14 bases between. Germline V gene lookup returns CDR1 KGHSH and CDR2 LQKENI. This CDR3 spans 12 amino acids. The CDR3 loop reads CASSPLGPGDTF. The CDR3 DNA is TGTGCCAGCTCACCCCTAGGGCCCGGCGACACCTTC.

The chain couples TRBV4-2 to TRBJ2-1; D unresolved. This CDR3 has 17 amino acids. The germline CDR1 and CDR2 sequences are LGHNA and YNFKEQ. V gave up 2 bases and J gave up 0 bases, with 14 bases separating them. CDR3 amino acids: CASSQYSEASSYNEQFF. CDR3 sequence (DNA): TGTGCCAGCAGCCAATACAGCGAAGCGAGCTCCTACAATGAGCAGTTCTTC.

The chain has TRBV9 and TRBJ1-1; a possible D gene is TRBD1 (5 bases). The CDR3 runs 14 residues. Trimming left V 2 bases short and J 3 bases short, with 11 bases between. CDR1 and CDR2 from the germline V gene are SGDLS and YYNGEE. CDR3 region: CASSVTGGDTEAFF. CDR3 DNA sequence: TGTGCCAGCAGCGTTACAGGAGGGGACACTGAAGCTTTCTTT.

The V and J genes are TRBV19 and TRBJ2-3; possible D gene TRBD1, 6 bases. From germline, CDR1 is LNHDA and CDR2 SQIVND (reference sequence). V was cut by 7 bases and J by 1 base, with 9 bases left in between. The CDR3 is 13 residues long. The CDR3, as DNA: TGTGCCAGTATAGGGGGAGGCACAGATACGCAGTATTTT. It translates to CASIGGGTDTQYF.

The rearrangement links TRBV6-5 to TRBJ2-7; D is undetermined. This CDR3 region has 12 residues. Germline CDR1 reads MNHEY; CDR2 reads SVGAGI. V was cut by 7 bases and J by 6 bases, with 13 bases left in between. The CDR3 loop reads CASNPGFGEQYF. The CDR3, as DNA: TGTGCCAGCAACCCCGGGTTTGGCGAGCAGTACTTC.

This clone turned up a few times. This chain uses TRBV6-5 with TRBJ2-3; D gene ambiguous. This CDR3 is built from 12 residues. Germline V gives CDR1 MNHEY, CDR2 SVGAGI. Trimming cost V 11 bases and J 0 bases, with 9 bases left between them. CDR3 sequence reads: CAGSISTDTQYF. The CDR3 DNA reads as TGTGCCGGATCAATTAGCACAGATACGCAGTATTTT.

This chain connects TRBV9 to TRBJ2-3, with 7 bases fitting TRBD1. Germline lookup yields CDR1 SGDLS and CDR2 YYNGEE. Losses at the gene ends were 6 bases for V and 0 bases for J; bases not matched to a gene: 10. The CDR3 has 16 amino acids. CDR3 region: CASTRDRAYSTDTQYF. CDR3 coding DNA: TGTGCCAGCACGCGAGACAGGGCCTATAGCACAGATACGCAGTATTTT.

The gene calls are TRBV5-4 and TRBJ2-3; 8 nucleotides line up with TRBD2. CDR1 SGHNT and CDR2 YYREEE come from the germline V gene (reference sequence). The CDR3 has 15 amino acids. The trim removed 1 base at V and 5 bases at J, leaving 6 bases unmatched. The CDR3 region has the DNA TGTGCCAGCAGCTTGAAGCGGGAGTTGGGAGATACGCAGTATTTT. It specifies CASSLKRELGDTQYF.

V and J are TRBV5-6 and TRBJ1-1, with a possible D match to TRBD1 (6 bases). With 4 bases removed from V and 2 bases from J, the gap between germline ends came to 9 bases. Germline lookup yields CDR1 SGHDT and CDR2 YYEEEE. This CDR3 is 13 amino acids long. The CDR3 DNA follows: TGTGCCAGCAGCCCGGGACACAACACTGAAGCTTTCTTT. Translation gives CASSPGHNTEAFF. The variable domain in full, with the rest retrieved from reference TRBV5-6 and TRBJ1-1, is DAGVTQSPTHLIKTRGQQVTLRCSPKSGHDTVSWYQQALGQGPQFIFQYYEEEERQRGNFPDRFSGHQFPNYSSELNVNALLLGDSALYLCASSPGHNTEAFFGQGTRLTVV.

J is TRBJ1-5 and V is TRBV4-2, with D unclear. The CDR3 has 14 residues. The V end was cut by 2 bases, the J end by 7 bases, with 12 bases between. CDR1 is LGHNA, CDR2 YNFKEQ, per germline. The CDR3 reads CASSQPTGNQPQHF. CDR3 coding DNA: TGTGCCAGCAGCCAACCGACGGGGAACCAGCCCCAGCATTTT.

In DNA form, the CDR3 reads TGTGCCAGGCAGGGTGCTAACTATGGCTACACCTTC. Residues: CARQGANYGYTF. V and J are TRBV2 and TRBJ1-2, with D tentatively TRBD1 (5 bases). From germline, CDR1 is SNHLY and CDR2 FYNNEI. The CDR3 runs to 12 residues. V dropped 9 bases and J dropped 0 bases, with 8 bases sitting between them.

The chain joins TRBV9 to TRBJ1-1, with D possibly matching TRBD1 (6 bases). V was pared by 6 bases and J by 1 base, with 13 bases between. Per germline, CDR1 SGDLS and CDR2 YYNGEE. The CDR3 loop spans 14 amino acids. The CDR3 sequence is CASNGGGPNTEAFF. In DNA form, the CDR3 reads TGTGCCAGCAACGGCGGGGGGCCGAACACTGAAGCTTTCTTT. Full variable domain (rest looked up from reference TRBV9 and TRBJ1-1): DSGVTQTPKHLITATGQRVTLRCSPRSGDLSVYWYQQSLDQGLQFLIQYYNGEERAKGNILERFSAQQFPDLHSELNLSSLELGDSALYFCASNGGGPNTEAFFGQGTRLTVV.

The chain has TRBV7-2 and TRBJ2-3, with 10 bases fitting TRBD2. Germline V gene data show CDR1 as SGHTA and CDR2 as FQGNSA. V lost 5 bases and J lost 1; bases outside the gene matches: 6. This CDR3 has 16 amino acids. For the CDR3, the DNA is TGTGCCAGCAGCGCTAGCGGGAGTGGGGGCACAGATACGCAGTATTTT. It specifies CASSASGSGGTDTQYF. The whole variable domain, remainder taken from reference TRBV7-2 and TRBJ2-3, is GAGVSQSPSNKVTEKGKDVELRCDPISGHTALYWYRQSLGQGLEFLIYFQGNSAPDKSGLPSDRFSAERTGGSVSTLTIQRTQQEDSAVYLCASSASGSGGTDTQYFGPGTRLTVL.

V and J are TRBV4-2 and TRBJ2-7; D possibly corresponds to TRBD1 (8 bases). In germline, CDR1 is LGHNA, CDR2 YNFKEQ. CDR3 length: 15 residues. The V and J ends lost 2 bases and 1 base respectively, with 12 bases between them. The CDR3 bases are TGTGCCAGCAGCCAATACAGGGGGGGATCCTACGAGCAGTACTTC. Protein sequence: CASSQYRGGSYEQYF.

V and J are TRBV4-1 and TRBJ1-4; D is undetermined. Germline assignment: CDR1 MGHRA and CDR2 YSYEKL. Deletions cut 0 bases from V and 8 bases from J, with 13 bases between. The CDR3 covers 15 residues. The CDR3 loop is CASSQEVGLEEKLFF. In DNA, the CDR3 is TGCGCCAGCAGCCAAGAGGTGGGTCTGGAAGAAAAACTGTTTTTT.

This chain connects TRBV2 to TRBJ2-1; 7 nucleotides agree with TRBD1. The V segment lost 3 bases and the J segment 2 bases; nucleotides outside the gene matches: 4. Germline V gives CDR1 SNHLY, CDR2 FYNNEI. CDR3 length: 15 amino acids. The DNA for the CDR3 is TGTGCCAGCAGTGATGAGGGGGCTGCCTACAATGAGCAGTTCTTC. It encodes CASSDEGAAYNEQFF.

V gene TRBV5-1 combines with J gene TRBJ1-3, with unresolved D. Per germline, CDR1 SGHRS and CDR2 YFSETQ. This CDR3 is 14 amino acids long. The V end lost 0 bases, the J end lost 2 bases, and 6 bases lay between the germline ends. CDR3 DNA: TGCGCCAGCAGCTTGGCCCCACCTGGAAACACCATATATTTT. Translation: CASSLAPPGNTIYF.

This clone appeared once. The chain recombines TRBV5-1 with TRBJ2-3, with D hard to call. CDR3 size: 15 residues. Germline values: CDR1 SGHRS, CDR2 YFSETQ. V lost 6 bases and J lost 4, with 18 bases in between. DNA for the CDR3: TGCGCCAGCAAAGAGCAGCTTAACGGAGCAGATACGCAGTATTTT. This translates into CASKEQLNGADTQYF.

The chain employs TRBV10-2 and TRBJ2-2; D ambiguous. Germline assignment: CDR1 WSHSY and CDR2 SAAADI. The CDR3 runs to 10 residues. V gave up 8 bases and J gave up 4 bases, with 2 bases separating them. This CDR3 is CASFTGELFF. The CDR3 coding sequence is TGCGCCAGCTTCACCGGGGAGCTGTTTTTT.